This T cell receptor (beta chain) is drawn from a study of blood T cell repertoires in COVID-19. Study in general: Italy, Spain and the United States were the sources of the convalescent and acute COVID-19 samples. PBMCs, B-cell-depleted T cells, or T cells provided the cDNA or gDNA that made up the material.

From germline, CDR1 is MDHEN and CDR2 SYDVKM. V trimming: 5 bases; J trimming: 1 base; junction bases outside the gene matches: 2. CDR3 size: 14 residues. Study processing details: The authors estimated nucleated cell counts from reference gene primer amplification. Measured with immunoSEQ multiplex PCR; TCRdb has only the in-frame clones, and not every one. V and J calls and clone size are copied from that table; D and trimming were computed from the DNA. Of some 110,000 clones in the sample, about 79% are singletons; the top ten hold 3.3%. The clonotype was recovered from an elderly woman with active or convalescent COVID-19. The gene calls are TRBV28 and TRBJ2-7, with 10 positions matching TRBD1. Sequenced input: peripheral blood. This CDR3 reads CASSRDRGSYEQYF. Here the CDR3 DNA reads TGTGCCAGCAGTAGGGACAGGGGATCCTACGAGCAGTACTTC. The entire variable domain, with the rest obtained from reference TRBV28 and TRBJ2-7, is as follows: DVKVTQSSRYLVKRTGEKVFLECVQDMDHENMFWYRQDPGLGLRLIYFSYDVKMKEKGDIPEGYSVSREKKERFSLILESASTNQTSMYLCASSRDRGSYEQYFGPGTRLTVT.